The 11 T cell receptor beta chains listed next were all sequenced from one sample in a study of shared clonotypes between healthy human individuals. The repertoire was sequenced with immunoSEQ multiplex PCR; TCRdb's copy has only in-frame clones and lacks some. In the table there are roughly 2 million clones, approximately 94% of which are singletons. What was sequenced was naive CD4+ T cells sorted from blood. Subset: CD45RA+ positively selected. The receptors stem from a man in his late teens or twenties in good health.

The chain employs TRBV5-6 and TRBJ1-1; possibly TRBD1 for D (6 bases). Germline CDR1 and CDR2: SGHDT and YYEEEE. The V and J ends lost 2 bases and 1 base respectively, with 9 bases between them. The CDR3 contains 14 residues. The CDR3: CASSFGQRNTEAFF. In DNA, the CDR3 is TGTGCCAGCAGCTTTGGACAGAGGAACACTGAAGCTTTCTTT.

The CDR3 DNA reads as TGTGCCAGCACCCGGGCAGGGGACGAAAAACTGTTTTTT. Translated: CASTRAGDEKLFF. V is TRBV2 and J is TRBJ1-4; TRBD1 might be the D (6 bases). Per the germline V gene, CDR1 is SNHLY and CDR2 is FYNNEI. The germline V and J ends were trimmed by 7 bases and 8 bases, with 14 bases remaining between them. The CDR3 is 13 amino acids.

This rearrangement joins TRBV5-1 to TRBJ2-1; 8 bases map to TRBD2. The CDR3 contains 13 residues. Per the germline V gene, CDR1 is SGHRS and CDR2 is YFSETQ. The trim removed 3 bases at V and 10 bases at J, leaving 6 bases unmatched. CDR3 bases: TGCGCCAGCAGCTCGGAGGCGGGAGGCGAGCAGTTCTTC. Its protein is CASSSEAGGEQFF. The variable domain in full, with the rest retrieved from reference TRBV5-1 and TRBJ2-1, is KAGVTQTPRYLIKTRGQQVTLSCSPISGHRSVSWYQQTPGQGLQFLFEYFSETQRNKGNFPGRFSGRQFSNSRSEMNVSTLELGDSALYLCASSSEAGGEQFFGPGTRLTVL.

The chain is built from TRBV5-1 and TRBJ2-3, with D perhaps TRBD2 (6 bases). The CDR3 extends over 15 amino acids. Germline CDR1 and CDR2: SGHRS and YFSETQ. With 3 bases removed from V and 1 base from J, the gap between germline ends came to 12 bases. CDR3 sequence (DNA): TGCGCCAGCAGCTGGGGCGGGGTCGGCACAGATACGCAGTATTTT. The encoded protein is CASSWGGVGTDTQYF.

Note on this clone: One end of the junction does not line up with germline, which may come from a read error. The chain couples TRBV7-7 to TRBJ2-1; TRBD2 matches at 11 bases. Germline assignment: CDR1 SSHAT and CDR2 FNYEAQ (reference sequence). The CDR3 has 15 residues. The CDR3 DNA follows: TGTGCTAGCAGCCAAGGAACTAGCGGGAGCAATGAGCAGTTCTTC. This encodes CASSQGTSGSNEQFF.

V gene TRBV7-2 combines with J gene TRBJ1-2; the D gene is possibly TRBD1 (5 bases). The V gene lost 5 bases and the J gene lost 4 bases, with 8 bases spanning the gap. The CDR3 consists of 12 residues. Per germline, CDR1 SGHTA and CDR2 FQGNSA. CDR3 nucleotide sequence: TGTGCCAGCAGCAGGGACGGCTATGGCTACACCTTC. The encoded protein is CASSRDGYGYTF.

Comments on this clone: Other DNA sequences within the sample encode an identical CDR3. The chain has TRBV5-1 and TRBJ1-1; D is possibly TRBD1 (6 bases). The germline V gene has CDR1 SGHRS and CDR2 YFSETQ. This CDR3 contains 14 residues. Trimming stripped 4 bases from V and 0 bases from J, with 10 bases between. The CDR3 DNA reads TGCGCCAGCAGCCTGGGGGGCCTGAACACTGAAGCTTTCTTT. This codes for CASSLGGLNTEAFF.

This clone was observed once. The rearrangement uses TRBV7-8 and TRBJ1-3, with D tentatively TRBD1 (6 bases). CDR3 size: 15 residues. V lost 3 bases and J 2 bases, leaving 11 bases between the germline ends. Per germline, CDR1 SGHVS and CDR2 FQNEAQ. Here the CDR3 DNA reads TGTGCCAGCAGCTTTAGGACAGCTCCTGGAAACACCATATATTTT. Translating gives CASSFRTAPGNTIYF.

The chain is built from TRBV2 and TRBJ2-5; TRBD2 aligns across 7 bases. Trimming took 8 bases from V and 5 from J; bases not matched to a gene: 8. Germline loops: CDR1 SNHLY, CDR2 FYNNEI. The CDR3 has 13 amino acids. CDR3 nucleotide sequence: TGTGCCAGCGTGCGGGACTATCGGGAGACCCAGTACTTC. Residues: CASVRDYRETQYF.

This sequence joins TRBV10-1 and TRBJ2-7, with 11 bases that match TRBD2. Germline trimming cut 2 bases from V and 3 bases from J; bases unmatched to any gene: 0. The CDR3 sequence is 14 residues long. CDR1 is WNHNN and CDR2 is SYGVQD in the germline V gene (reference sequence). The CDR3 sequence: CASSEGTSGYEQYF. The CDR3 DNA reads TGCGCCAGCAGTGAGGGGACTAGCGGCTACGAGCAGTACTTC.

The chain joins TRBV7-9 to TRBJ1-4, with 7 positions matching TRBD1. The CDR3 sequence is 15 residues long. The J segment lost 6 bases and the V segment lost 6 bases, leaving 10 bases of the junction unmatched. Germline CDR1 and CDR2: SEHNR and FQNEAQ (reference sequence). The CDR3 region has the DNA TGTGCCAGCAGGGTCGGTAGGGGGCGCGATGAAAAACTGTTTTTT. The encoded protein is CASRVGRGRDEKLFF.